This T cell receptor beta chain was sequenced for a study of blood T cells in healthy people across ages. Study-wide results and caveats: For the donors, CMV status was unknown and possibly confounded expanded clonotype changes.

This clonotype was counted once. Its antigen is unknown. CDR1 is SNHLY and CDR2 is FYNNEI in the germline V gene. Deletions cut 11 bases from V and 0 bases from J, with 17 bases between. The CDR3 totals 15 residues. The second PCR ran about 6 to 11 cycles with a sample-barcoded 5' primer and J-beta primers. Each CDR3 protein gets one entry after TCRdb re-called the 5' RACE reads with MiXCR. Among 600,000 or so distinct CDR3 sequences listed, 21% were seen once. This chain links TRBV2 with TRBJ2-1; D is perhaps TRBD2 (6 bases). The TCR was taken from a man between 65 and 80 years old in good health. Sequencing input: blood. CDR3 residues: CASQGSGSSYNEQFF. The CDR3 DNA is TGTGCCTCCCAGGGTAGCGGTAGCTCCTACAATGAGCAGTTCTTC.